These 31 T cell receptor beta chains were sequenced from one sample in a study of blood T cell repertoires in COVID-19. The table came from immunoSEQ multiplex PCR; TCRdb's copy has only in-frame clones and leaves some out. Counted here are around 250,000 clones, 86% occurring once; the ten biggest clones make up roughly an eighth. Material: peripheral blood. Receptors originate from a man older than 75 with acute or convalescent COVID-19.

The CDR3 sequence: CASGGLASGNTIYF. CDR3 in DNA: TGTGCCAGTGGGGGACTGGCCTCTGGAAACACCATATATTTT. This chain connects TRBV19 to TRBJ1-3, with a possible D match to TRBD1 (5 bases). The CDR3 consists of 14 residues. Germline CDR1 LNHDA, CDR2 SQIVND (reference sequence). V was shortened by 8 bases and J by 0 bases, with 11 bases between the two germline ends.

The genes are TRBV28 and TRBJ1-2; the D is unclear. The CDR3 has 13 residues. Germline lookup yields CDR1 MDHEN and CDR2 SYDVKM. V lost 3 bases and J 8 bases, leaving 13 bases between the germline ends. CDR3 loop: CASSFRTRGGYTF. CDR3 nucleotides: TGTGCCAGCAGTTTTAGGACCCGGGGAGGCTACACCTTC.

The gene calls are TRBV7-2 and TRBJ2-5; TRBD1 matches at 8 bases. Germline lookup yields CDR1 SGHTA and CDR2 FQGNSA. The junction had 4 bases not matched to a gene; V was cut back by 3 bases and J by 4 bases. CDR3 length equals 14 residues. The DNA for the CDR3 is TGTGCCAGCAGCTTTCAGGGGGCGGGAGAGACCCAGTACTTC. Translating it yields CASSFQGAGETQYF.

CDR3: CASSPRQGMRAFF. CDR3 coding DNA: TGTGCCAGCTCTCCTAGACAGGGAATGCGCGCTTTCTTT. This chain joins TRBV18 and TRBJ1-1; 7 bases line up with TRBD1. Germline loops: CDR1 KGHSH, CDR2 LQKENI. V dropped 6 bases and J dropped 11; count of bases not matched to a gene: 12. The CDR3 length is 13 residues. Based on the CDR3 plus reference TRBV18 and TRBJ1-1, the full variable domain is NAGVMQNPRHLVRRRGQEARLRCSPMKGHSHVYWYRQLPEEGLKFMVYLQKENIIDESGMPKERFSAEFPKEGPSILRIQQVVRGDSAAYFCASSPRQGMRAFFGQGTRLTVV.

This clone appeared a few times. Other DNA sequences within the sample encode an identical CDR3. The CDR3 loop reads CASSYLYEQYF. In nucleotides, the CDR3 is TGTGCCAGCAGTTATCTGTACGAGCAGTACTTC. The chain links TRBV6-5 to TRBJ2-7; no definite D call. The CDR3 sequence is 11 residues long. The germline V gene encodes CDR1 MNHEY and CDR2 SVGAGI. The V end was cut by 3 bases, the J end by 4 bases, with 4 bases between.

The chain couples TRBV7-2 to TRBJ2-1; 9 nucleotides agree with TRBD2. Germline V gene data show CDR1 as SGHTA and CDR2 as FQGNSA. V gave up 1 base and J gave up 4 bases; unmatched junction bases: 5. The CDR3 has 16 residues. The chain's CDR3 is CASSLDGSGGYNEQFF. The CDR3 bases are TGTGCCAGCAGCTTAGATGGTAGCGGGGGTTACAATGAGCAGTTCTTC.

The chain joins TRBV27 to TRBJ1-2, with D perhaps TRBD1 (6 bases). Germline CDR1 MNHEY, CDR2 SMNVEV (reference sequence). The CDR3 consists of 15 residues. Deletions cut 2 bases from V and 2 bases from J, with 12 bases between. In nucleotides, the CDR3 is TGTGCCAGCAGTTTACAGGGGTCCGCGAACTATGGCTACACCTTC. Translation gives CASSLQGSANYGYTF.

The chain employs TRBV18 and TRBJ1-5, with D tentatively TRBD1 (5 bases). The CDR3 has 14 amino acids. Germline loops: CDR1 KGHSH, CDR2 LQKENI. The ends were cut back, 1 base at V and 2 bases at J, with 6 bases in the middle. The CDR3 sequence: CASSPRGGNQPQHF. In DNA, the CDR3 is TGTGCCAGCTCACCACGGGGGGGCAATCAGCCCCAGCATTTT.

This clone appeared a single time. This chain links TRBV24-1 with TRBJ2-2; maybe TRBD1 (6 bases). The CDR3 spans 15 residues. Germline V gene lookup returns CDR1 KGHDR and CDR2 SFDVKD. Trimming removed 3 bases from V and 4 bases from J, with 11 bases in between. CDR3 sequence (DNA): TGTGCCACCAGTGATCCCAGGGGACCCACCGGGGAGCTGTTTTTT. Translation gives CATSDPRGPTGELFF.

This chain links TRBV19 with TRBJ1-2; D call uncertain. The germline V and J ends were trimmed by 2 bases and 0 bases, with 7 bases remaining between them. The CDR3 contains 14 residues. Germline CDR1 and CDR2: LNHDA and SQIVND (reference sequence). The CDR3 protein is CASSIPPANYGYTF. The CDR3 DNA follows: TGTGCCAGTAGTATACCCCCAGCTAACTATGGCTACACCTTC.

The rearrangement uses TRBV9 and TRBJ2-7, with D possibly being TRBD2 (6 bases). Looked up from germline, CDR1 is SGDLS and CDR2 is YYNGEE. This CDR3 has 15 amino acids. The V and J ends lost 0 bases and 8 bases respectively, with 18 bases between them. For the CDR3, the DNA is TGTGCCAGCAGCGTAGAGGGGACTGGCCCCGTGAAGCAGTACTTC. It is translated as CASSVEGTGPVKQYF.

This chain connects TRBV14 to TRBJ2-1, with 13 bases matching TRBD2. Germline CDR1 and CDR2: SGHDN and FVKESK. The CDR3 sequence is 16 residues long. Trimming took 3 bases from V and 9 from J; bases not matched to a gene: 8. CDR3: CASSQTGLAGVGEQFF. CDR3 nucleotides: TGTGCCAGCAGCCAGACTGGACTAGCGGGAGTTGGTGAGCAGTTCTTC.

The J gene is TRBJ1-1, the V gene TRBV12-3 or TRBV12-4, with a possible D match to TRBD1 (5 bases). The CDR3 extends over 12 amino acids. Trimming removed 6 bases from V and 6 bases from J, with 11 bases in between. The CDR3 DNA is TGTGCCAGCAGGGGGGGTTGGGCTGAAGCTTTCTTT. Its protein is CASRGGWAEAFF.

The V gene is TRBV3-1 (or the pseudogene TRBV3-2), the J gene TRBJ2-5; TRBD1 is a possible D gene (6 bases). V was clipped by 3 bases and J by 4 bases, with 15 bases between them. This CDR3 has 15 amino acids. From germline, CDR1 is LGHDT and CDR2 YNNKEL (reference sequence). The chain's CDR3 is CASSQRTGSGETQYF. The CDR3 DNA reads as TGTGCCAGCAGCCAGCGTACAGGGTCTGGAGAGACCCAGTACTTC.

DNA for the CDR3: TGTGCCAGCTCTGGACAGGGGAGCAATCAGCCCCAGCATTTT. Translating it yields CASSGQGSNQPQHF. The chain uses TRBV18 and TRBJ1-5; 9 nucleotides match TRBD1. The CDR3 spans 14 residues. Germline CDR1 and CDR2: KGHSH and LQKENI. V was pared by 6 bases and J by 1 base, with 1 base of the junction left unmatched.

The genes are TRBV19 and TRBJ1-5; D unresolved. Germline V lookup: CDR1 LNHDA, CDR2 SQIVND (reference sequence). Trimming shortened V by 5 bases and J by 4 bases, and 15 bases separated the two germline ends. The CDR3 consists of 15 residues. This CDR3 reads CASSGGEAFNQPQHF. CDR3 nucleotides: TGTGCCAGTAGTGGTGGAGAAGCCTTTAATCAGCCCCAGCATTTT. Drawing the rest from reference TRBV19 and TRBJ1-5, the complete variable domain is DGGITQSPKYLFRKEGQNVTLSCEQNLNHDAMYWYRQDPGQGLRLIYYSQIVNDFQKGDIAEGYSVSREKKESFPLTVTSAQKNPTAFYLCASSGGEAFNQPQHFGDGTRLSIL.

The chain employs TRBV3-1 (or the pseudogene TRBV3-2) and TRBJ2-5, with D tentatively TRBD1 (6 bases). The ends were cut back, 4 bases at V and 2 bases at J, with 11 bases in the middle. In germline, CDR1 is LGHDT, CDR2 YNNKEL (reference sequence). This CDR3 contains 14 residues. In nucleotides, the CDR3 is TGTGCCAGCAGCCTACACAGGGATCAAGAGACCCAGTACTTC. Amino acid sequence: CASSLHRDQETQYF.

V usage is TRBV7-2 and J usage is TRBJ1-2; D is ambiguous. Between the trimmed V and J ends, which lost 6 bases and 6 bases, there was a span of 14 bases. CDR3 length: 13 amino acids. Germline V gene lookup returns CDR1 SGHTA and CDR2 FQGNSA. The CDR3 reads CASSPGLGNGYTF. DNA of the CDR3: TGTGCCAGCAGTCCCGGACTAGGGAATGGCTACACCTTC.

In DNA form, the CDR3 reads TGTGCCAGCAGTACACGGGGGGAGGGCACTGAAGCTTTCTTT. Translated: CASSTRGEGTEAFF. This chain connects TRBV6-5 to TRBJ1-1; D perhaps matches TRBD1 (5 bases). The germline V and J ends were trimmed by 5 bases and 4 bases, with 14 bases remaining between them. The CDR3 contains 14 residues. CDR1 is MNHEY, CDR2 SVGAGI, per germline.

The count of this clone is one. The V call is TRBV5-1, the J call TRBJ1-2; no reliable D call. The germline gives CDR1 SGHRS, CDR2 YFSETQ. V was cut by 3 bases and J by 0 bases, with 6 bases left in between. The CDR3 consists of 13 residues. CDR3 bases: TGCGCCAGCAGCTCTGTTACTAACTATGGCTACACCTTC. As protein: CASSSVTNYGYTF.

This clone was observed a single time. This chain's CDR3 is CASSLTGHTGELFF. The CDR3 nucleotides are TGTGCCAGCAGCTTAACTGGGCACACCGGGGAGCTGTTTTTT. This sequence joins TRBV7-9 and TRBJ2-2; no firm D call. There are 14 residues in the CDR3. Germline CDR1 SEHNR, CDR2 FQNEAQ (reference sequence). With 2 bases removed from V and 3 bases from J, the gap between germline ends came to 7 bases.

This chain connects TRBV19 to TRBJ1-1; 9 bases line up with TRBD1. Germline V gives CDR1 LNHDA, CDR2 SQIVND (reference sequence). The CDR3 runs 11 residues. With V trimmed by 6 bases and J by 11 bases, 4 bases remained unmatched. The CDR3 nucleotides read TGTGCCAGTAGCACGGACAGGGGTGCTTTCTTT. As protein: CASSTDRGAFF.

The chain has TRBV2 and TRBJ1-2, with D possibly TRBD1 on 6 matching bases. This CDR3 is 13 amino acids long. Germline CDR1 reads SNHLY; CDR2 reads FYNNEI. V was pared by 6 bases and J by 8 bases, with 16 bases between. The CDR3 loop reads CASSVWGPRGYTF. The CDR3 coding sequence is TGTGCCAGCAGCGTTTGGGGGCCAAGGGGCTACACCTTC.

This sequence joins TRBV2 and TRBJ1-5; tentatively, D is TRBD1 (6 bases). V was shortened by 6 bases and J by 0 bases, with 15 bases between the two germline ends. This CDR3 has 16 amino acids. Looked up from germline, CDR1 is SNHLY and CDR2 is FYNNEI. This CDR3 is CASSQGGADSNQPQHF. Written as DNA, the CDR3 is TGTGCCAGCAGCCAAGGGGGGGCAGATAGCAATCAGCCCCAGCATTTT.

J is TRBJ1-2 and V is TRBV6-5, with D perhaps TRBD1 (6 bases). The length of the CDR3 is 14 residues. V lost 5 bases and J lost 8, with 18 bases in between. The germline V gene has CDR1 MNHEY and CDR2 SVGAGI. The CDR3 sequence is CASSMPGTFVGYTF. As DNA, the CDR3 is TGTGCCAGCAGTATGCCCGGGACATTCGTGGGCTACACCTTC.

The rearrangement uses TRBV6-2 or TRBV6-3 and TRBJ1-1, with D perhaps TRBD1 (5 bases). Trimming pared 4 bases from V and 1 base from J, leaving 10 bases between. Germline V gene lookup returns CDR1 MNHEY and CDR2 SVGEGT. The CDR3 contains 14 residues. As DNA, the CDR3 is TGTGCCAGCAGTTTGACAGTTAGGAACACTGAAGCTTTCTTT. It is translated as CASSLTVRNTEAFF.

The rearrangement links TRBV28 to TRBJ2-7, with TRBD1 identical over 7 bases. The CDR3 covers 15 residues. V lost 2 bases, J lost 5 bases, and 9 bases stayed unmatched. CDR1 and CDR2 (germline): MDHEN, SYDVKM. CDR3: CASSLADRVIHEQYF. In DNA, the CDR3 is TGTGCCAGCAGTTTAGCCGACAGGGTAATCCACGAGCAGTACTTC.

The V gene is TRBV7-2, the J gene TRBJ2-5; 7 bases match TRBD2. Trimming at V came to 5 bases and at J to 5 bases, leaving 11 bases not matched to a gene. The germline V gene has CDR1 SGHTA and CDR2 FQGNSA. The CDR3 totals 15 residues. DNA for the CDR3: TGTGCCAGCAGCAAGCGGGGACCCCCAAGGGAGACCCAGTACTTC. This encodes CASSKRGPPRETQYF.

The chain couples TRBV6-5 to TRBJ2-3; D is undetermined. Trimming shortened V by 9 bases and J by 2 bases, and 9 bases separated the two germline ends. The CDR3 has 12 residues. Germline V lookup: CDR1 MNHEY, CDR2 SVGAGI. CDR3 sequence: CARPHPTDTQYF. CDR3 in DNA: TGTGCCAGACCACACCCCACAGATACGCAGTATTTT.

This rearrangement joins TRBV19 to TRBJ2-1, with TRBD2 identical over 12 bases. J lost 8 bases, V lost 8 bases, and 10 bases had no gene match. The CDR3 runs 15 residues. Germline CDR1 and CDR2: LNHDA and SQIVND (reference sequence). CDR3 region: CASRTSGILGDEQFF. CDR3 DNA sequence: TGTGCCAGTCGGACTAGCGGGATCCTCGGGGATGAGCAGTTCTTC.

The sample holds one count of this clone. This chain links TRBV28 with TRBJ2-1; TRBD2 aligns across 8 bases. The CDR3 consists of 14 residues. Germline CDR1 MDHEN, CDR2 SYDVKM. Trimming took 2 bases from V and 12 from J; bases not matched to a gene: 9. CDR3 in DNA: TGTGCCAGCAGTTTAAACCGATCCGGGACTAGGCAGTTCTTC. Encoded protein: CASSLNRSGTRQFF.